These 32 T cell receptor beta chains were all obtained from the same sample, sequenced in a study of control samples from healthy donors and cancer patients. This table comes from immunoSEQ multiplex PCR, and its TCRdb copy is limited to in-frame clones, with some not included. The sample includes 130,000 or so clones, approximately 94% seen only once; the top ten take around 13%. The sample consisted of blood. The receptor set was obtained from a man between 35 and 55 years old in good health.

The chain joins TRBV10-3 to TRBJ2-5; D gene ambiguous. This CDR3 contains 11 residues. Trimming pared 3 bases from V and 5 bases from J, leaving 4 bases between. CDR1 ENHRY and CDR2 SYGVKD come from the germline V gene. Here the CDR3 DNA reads TGTGCCATCAGTGAAGAGGAGACCCAGTACTTC. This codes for CAISEEETQYF.

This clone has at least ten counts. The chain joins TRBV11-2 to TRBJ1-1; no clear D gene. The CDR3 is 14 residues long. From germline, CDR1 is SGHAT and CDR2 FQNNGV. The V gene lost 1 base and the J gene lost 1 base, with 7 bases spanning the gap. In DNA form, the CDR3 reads TGTGCCAGCAGCTTAGTAGGGCCGAACACTGAAGCTTTCTTT. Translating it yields CASSLVGPNTEAFF.

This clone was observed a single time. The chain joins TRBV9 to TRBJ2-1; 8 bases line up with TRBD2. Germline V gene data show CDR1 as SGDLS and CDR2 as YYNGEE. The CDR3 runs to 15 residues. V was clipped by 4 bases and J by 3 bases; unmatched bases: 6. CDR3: CASSLAGLGYNEQFF. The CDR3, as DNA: TGTGCCAGCAGCTTAGCGGGACTAGGCTACAATGAGCAGTTCTTC.

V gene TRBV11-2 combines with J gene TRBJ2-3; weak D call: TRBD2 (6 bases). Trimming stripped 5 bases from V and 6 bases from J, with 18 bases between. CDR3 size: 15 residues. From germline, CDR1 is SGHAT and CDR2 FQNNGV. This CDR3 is CASSGGAPRADTQYF. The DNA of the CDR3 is TGTGCCAGCAGCGGCGGGGCCCCAAGGGCGGATACGCAGTATTTT.

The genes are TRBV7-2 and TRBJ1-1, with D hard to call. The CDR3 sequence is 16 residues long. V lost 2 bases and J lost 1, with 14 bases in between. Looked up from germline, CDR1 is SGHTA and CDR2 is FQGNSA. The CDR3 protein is CASSLFLISQNTEAFF. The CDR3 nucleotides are TGTGCCAGCAGCTTATTTCTAATATCGCAGAACACTGAAGCTTTCTTT.

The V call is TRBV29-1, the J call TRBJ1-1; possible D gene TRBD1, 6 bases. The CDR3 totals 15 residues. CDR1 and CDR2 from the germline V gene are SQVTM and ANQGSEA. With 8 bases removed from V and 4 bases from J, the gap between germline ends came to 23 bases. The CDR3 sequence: CSLNWGAHRSTEAFF. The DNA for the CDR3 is TGCAGCCTCAACTGGGGGGCGCATAGGAGCACTGAAGCTTTCTTT.

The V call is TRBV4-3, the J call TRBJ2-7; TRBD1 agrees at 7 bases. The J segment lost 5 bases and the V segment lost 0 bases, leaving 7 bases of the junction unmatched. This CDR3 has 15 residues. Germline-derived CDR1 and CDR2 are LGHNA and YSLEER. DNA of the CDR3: TGCGCCAGCAGCCAAGAGGCACAGGGGATCCACGAGCAGTACTTC. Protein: CASSQEAQGIHEQYF.

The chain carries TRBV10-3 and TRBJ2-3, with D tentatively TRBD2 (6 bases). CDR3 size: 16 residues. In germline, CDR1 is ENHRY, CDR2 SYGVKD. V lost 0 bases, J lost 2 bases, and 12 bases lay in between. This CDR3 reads CAISESRGPITDTQYF. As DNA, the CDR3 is TGTGCCATCAGTGAGTCGCGGGGACCTATCACAGATACGCAGTATTTT.

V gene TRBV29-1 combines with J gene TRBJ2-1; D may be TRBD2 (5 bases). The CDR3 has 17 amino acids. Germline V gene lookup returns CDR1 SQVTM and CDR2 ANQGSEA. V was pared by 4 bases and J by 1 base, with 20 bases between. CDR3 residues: CSVGRPISTGSYNEQFF. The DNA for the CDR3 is TGCAGCGTTGGGAGGCCGATATCCACCGGGTCCTACAATGAGCAGTTCTTC.

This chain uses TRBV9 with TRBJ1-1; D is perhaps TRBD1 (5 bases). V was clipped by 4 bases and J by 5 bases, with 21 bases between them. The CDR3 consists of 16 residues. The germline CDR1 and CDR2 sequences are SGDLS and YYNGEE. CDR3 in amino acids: CASSPSGRGSGTEAFF. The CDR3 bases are TGTGCCAGCAGCCCCTCGGGGAGGGGCTCGGGGACTGAAGCTTTCTTT.

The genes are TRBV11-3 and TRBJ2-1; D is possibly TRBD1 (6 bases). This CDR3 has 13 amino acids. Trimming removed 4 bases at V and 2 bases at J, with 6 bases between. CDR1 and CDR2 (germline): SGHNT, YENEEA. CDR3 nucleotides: TGTGCCAGCAGCTGGGGGCCCTACAATGAGCAGTTCTTC. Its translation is CASSWGPYNEQFF.

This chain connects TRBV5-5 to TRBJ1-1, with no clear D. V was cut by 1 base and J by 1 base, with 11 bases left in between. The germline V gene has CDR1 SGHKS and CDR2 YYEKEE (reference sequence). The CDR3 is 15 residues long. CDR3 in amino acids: CASSLQELKNTEAFF. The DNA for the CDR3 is TGTGCCAGCAGCTTGCAGGAATTAAAGAACACTGAAGCTTTCTTT.

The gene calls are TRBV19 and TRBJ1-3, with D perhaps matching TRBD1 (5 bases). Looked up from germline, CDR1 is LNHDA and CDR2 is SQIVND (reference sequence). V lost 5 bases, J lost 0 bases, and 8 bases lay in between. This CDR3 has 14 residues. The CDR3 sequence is CASSRGISGNTIYF. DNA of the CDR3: TGTGCCAGTAGTCGGGGGATCTCTGGAAACACCATATATTTT.

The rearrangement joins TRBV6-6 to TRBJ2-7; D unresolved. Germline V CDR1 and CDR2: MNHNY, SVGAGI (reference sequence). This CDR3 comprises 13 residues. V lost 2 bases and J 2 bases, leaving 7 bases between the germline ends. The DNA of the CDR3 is TGTGCCAGCAGTTACCAAAGAACCTACGAGCAGTACTTC. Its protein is CASSYQRTYEQYF.

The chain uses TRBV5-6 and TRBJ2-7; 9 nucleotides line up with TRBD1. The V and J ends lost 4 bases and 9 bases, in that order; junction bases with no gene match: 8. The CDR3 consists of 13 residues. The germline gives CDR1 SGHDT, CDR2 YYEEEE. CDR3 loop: CASSPDRGSGQYF. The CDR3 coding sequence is TGTGCCAGCAGCCCCGACAGGGGGTCTGGGCAGTACTTC.

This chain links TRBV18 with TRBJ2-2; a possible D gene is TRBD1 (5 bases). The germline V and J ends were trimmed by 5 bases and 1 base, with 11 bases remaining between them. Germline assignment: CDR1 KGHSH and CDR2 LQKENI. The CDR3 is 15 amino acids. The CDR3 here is CASSSLDMNTGELFF. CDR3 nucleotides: TGTGCCAGCTCATCTTTGGACATGAACACCGGGGAGCTGTTTTTT.

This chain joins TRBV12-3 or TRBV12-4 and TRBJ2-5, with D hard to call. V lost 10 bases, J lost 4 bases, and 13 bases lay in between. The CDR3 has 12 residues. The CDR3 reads CATQGATETQYF. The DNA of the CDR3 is TGTGCCACCCAAGGAGCCACAGAGACCCAGTACTTC.

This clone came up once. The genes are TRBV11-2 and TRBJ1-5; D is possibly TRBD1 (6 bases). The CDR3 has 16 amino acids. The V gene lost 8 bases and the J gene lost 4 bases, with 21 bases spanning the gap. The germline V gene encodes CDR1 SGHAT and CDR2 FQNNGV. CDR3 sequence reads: CASSAVPGTHNQPQHF. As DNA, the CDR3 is TGTGCCAGCTCGGCTGTACCGGGGACACATAATCAGCCCCAGCATTTT. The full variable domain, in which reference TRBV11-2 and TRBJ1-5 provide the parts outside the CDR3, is EAGVAQSPRYKIIEKRQSVAFWCNPISGHATLYWYQQILGQGPKLLIQFQNNGVVDDSQLPKDRFSAERLKGVDSTLKIQPAKLEDSAVYLCASSAVPGTHNQPQHFGDGTRLSIL.

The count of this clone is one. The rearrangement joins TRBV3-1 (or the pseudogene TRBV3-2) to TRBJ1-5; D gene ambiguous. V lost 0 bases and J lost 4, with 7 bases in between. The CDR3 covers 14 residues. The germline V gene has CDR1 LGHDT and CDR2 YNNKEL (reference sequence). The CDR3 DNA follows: TGTGCCAGCAGCCAAGAGACCGGGAATCAGCCCCAGCATTTT. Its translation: CASSQETGNQPQHF.

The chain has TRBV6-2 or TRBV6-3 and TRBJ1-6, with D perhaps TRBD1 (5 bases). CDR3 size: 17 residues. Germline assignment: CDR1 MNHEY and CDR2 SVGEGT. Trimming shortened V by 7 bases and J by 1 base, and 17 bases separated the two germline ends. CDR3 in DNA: TGTGCCAGCACCCCTGGAGGGGCGATGTCCTATAATTCACCCCTCCACTTT. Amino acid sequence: CASTPGGAMSYNSPLHF.

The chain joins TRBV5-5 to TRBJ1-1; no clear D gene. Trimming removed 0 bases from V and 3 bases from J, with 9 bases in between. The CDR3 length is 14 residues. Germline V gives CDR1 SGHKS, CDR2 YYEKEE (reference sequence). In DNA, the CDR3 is TGTGCCAGCAGCTTGGAATTGTCGCACACTGAAGCTTTCTTT. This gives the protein CASSLELSHTEAFF.

The CDR3 loop is CASGPRRAYGYTF. The CDR3 DNA reads TGTGCCAGCGGACCCCGCCGCGCCTATGGCTACACCTTC. The genes are TRBV6-6 and TRBJ1-2; D uncertain. Germline V gives CDR1 MNHNY, CDR2 SVGAGI (reference sequence). The CDR3 has 13 amino acids. Trimming removed 8 bases from V and 4 bases from J, with 14 bases in between.

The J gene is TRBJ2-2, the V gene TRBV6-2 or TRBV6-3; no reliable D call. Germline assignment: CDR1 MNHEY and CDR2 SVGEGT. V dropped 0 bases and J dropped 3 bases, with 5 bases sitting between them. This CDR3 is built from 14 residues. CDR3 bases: TGTGCCAGCAGTTACTCAGGGCACACCGGGGAGCTGTTTTTT. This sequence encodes CASSYSGHTGELFF.

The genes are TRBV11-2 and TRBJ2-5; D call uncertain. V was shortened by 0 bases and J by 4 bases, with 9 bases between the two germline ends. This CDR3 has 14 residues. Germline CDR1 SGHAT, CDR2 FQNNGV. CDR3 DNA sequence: TGTGCCAGCAGCTTAGAGGTTAGCTCAGAGACCCAGTACTTC. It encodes CASSLEVSSETQYF.

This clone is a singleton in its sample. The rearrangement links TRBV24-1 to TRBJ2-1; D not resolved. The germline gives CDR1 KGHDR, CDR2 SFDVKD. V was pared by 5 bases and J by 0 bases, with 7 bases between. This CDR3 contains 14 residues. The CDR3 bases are TGTGCCACCAGTGGGGGTAACTCCTACAATGAGCAGTTCTTC. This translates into CATSGGNSYNEQFF.

The CDR3 coding sequence is TGTGCCAGCAGTCCAGCGGGGGGTAGTGCAGATACGCAGTATTTT. As protein: CASSPAGGSADTQYF. This chain joins TRBV7-9 and TRBJ2-3; 9 nucleotides line up with TRBD2. Germline V gene sequence: CDR1 SEHNR, CDR2 FQNEAQ (reference sequence). The CDR3 totals 15 residues. The V gene end was trimmed by 6 bases and the J gene end by 4 bases; junction bases not matched to a gene: 8.

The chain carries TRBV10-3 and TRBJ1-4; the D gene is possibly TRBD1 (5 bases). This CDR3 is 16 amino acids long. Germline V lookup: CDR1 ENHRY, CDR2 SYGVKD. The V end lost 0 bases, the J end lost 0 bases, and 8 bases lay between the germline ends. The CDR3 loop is CAISESVGATNEKLFF. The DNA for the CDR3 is TGTGCCATCAGTGAGTCGGTGGGGGCAACTAATGAAAAACTGTTTTTT.

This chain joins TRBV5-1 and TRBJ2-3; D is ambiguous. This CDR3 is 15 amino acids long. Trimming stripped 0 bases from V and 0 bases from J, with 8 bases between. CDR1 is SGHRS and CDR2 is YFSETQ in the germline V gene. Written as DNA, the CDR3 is TGCGCCAGCAGCTTGGCCCAGGCTAGCACAGATACGCAGTATTTT. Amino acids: CASSLAQASTDTQYF. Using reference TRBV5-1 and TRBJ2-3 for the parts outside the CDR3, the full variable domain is KAGVTQTPRYLIKTRGQQVTLSCSPISGHRSVSWYQQTPGQGLQFLFEYFSETQRNKGNFPGRFSGRQFSNSRSEMNVSTLELGDSALYLCASSLAQASTDTQYFGPGTRLTVL.

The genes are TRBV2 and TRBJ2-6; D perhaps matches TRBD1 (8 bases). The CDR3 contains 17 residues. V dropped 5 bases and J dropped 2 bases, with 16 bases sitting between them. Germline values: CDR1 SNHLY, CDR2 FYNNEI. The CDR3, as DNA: TGTGCCAGCAGTTTACAGGGGGGGAGCCCTGGGGCCAACGTCCTGACTTTC. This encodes CASSLQGGSPGANVLTF.

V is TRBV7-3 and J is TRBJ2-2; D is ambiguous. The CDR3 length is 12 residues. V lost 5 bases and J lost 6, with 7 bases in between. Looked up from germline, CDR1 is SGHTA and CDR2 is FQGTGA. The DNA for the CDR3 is TGTGCCAGCAGCCCTGGAGCCGGGGAGCTGTTTTTT. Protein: CASSPGAGELFF.

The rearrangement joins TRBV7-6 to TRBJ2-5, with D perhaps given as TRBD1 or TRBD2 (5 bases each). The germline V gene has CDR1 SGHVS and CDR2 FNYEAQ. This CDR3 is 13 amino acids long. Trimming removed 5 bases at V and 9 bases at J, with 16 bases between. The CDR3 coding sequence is TGTGCCAGCAGCGCTAGCCGGGGCAGGGCCCAGTACTTC. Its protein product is CASSASRGRAQYF.

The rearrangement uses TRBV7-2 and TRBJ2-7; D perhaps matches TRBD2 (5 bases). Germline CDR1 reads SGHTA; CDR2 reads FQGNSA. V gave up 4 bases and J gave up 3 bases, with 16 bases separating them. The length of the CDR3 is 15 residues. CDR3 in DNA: TGTGCCAGCAGCTCGGGATCCTGGCTCAACTACGAGCAGTACTTC. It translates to CASSSGSWLNYEQYF. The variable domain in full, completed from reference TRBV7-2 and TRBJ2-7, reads GAGVSQSPSNKVTEKGKDVELRCDPISGHTALYWYRQSLGQGLEFLIYFQGNSAPDKSGLPSDRFSAERTGGSVSTLTIQRTQQEDSAVYLCASSSGSWLNYEQYFGPGTRLTVT.